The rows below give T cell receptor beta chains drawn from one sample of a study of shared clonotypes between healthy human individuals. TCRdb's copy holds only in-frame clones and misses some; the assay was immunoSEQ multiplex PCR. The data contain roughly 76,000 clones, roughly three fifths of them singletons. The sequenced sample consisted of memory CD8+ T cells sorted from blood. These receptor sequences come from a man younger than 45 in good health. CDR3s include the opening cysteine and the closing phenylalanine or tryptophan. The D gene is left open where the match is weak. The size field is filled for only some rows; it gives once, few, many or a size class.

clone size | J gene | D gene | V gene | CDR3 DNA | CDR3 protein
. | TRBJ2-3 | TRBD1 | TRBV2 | TGTGCCAGCAGTACCCGGGACAGGGACACAGATACGCAGTATTTT | CASSTRDRDTDTQYF
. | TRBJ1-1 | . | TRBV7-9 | TGTGCCAGCAGCTTAGCGCAGACCCAGGGTGGGCACGTTGAAGCTTTCTTT | CASSLAQTQGGHVEAFF
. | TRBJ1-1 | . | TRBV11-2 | TGTGCCAGCAGCCCACGGACTCCCAGGACGGCTGAAGCTTTCTTT | CASSPRTPRTAEAFF
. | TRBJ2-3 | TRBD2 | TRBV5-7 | TGCGCCAGCAGCAAGGGACTAGCGGGAGTTTGGGCAGATACGCAGTATTTT | CASSKGLAGVWADTQYF
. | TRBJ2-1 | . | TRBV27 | TGTGCCAGCAGCTCCACCTTGGGGGATTACAATGAGCAGTTCTTC | CASSSTLGDYNEQFF
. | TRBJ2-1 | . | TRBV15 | TGTGCCACCAGCACCCTCTCAGGACCGGCGGCTAATGAGCAGTTCTTC | CATSTLSGPAANEQFF
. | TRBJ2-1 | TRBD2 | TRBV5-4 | TGTGCCAGCAGCCCCTGGACTAGCGGTGGGAATGAGCAGTTCTTC | CASSPWTSGGNEQFF
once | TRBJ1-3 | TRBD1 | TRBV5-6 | TGTGCCAGCAGCAAGCCGGGACAGGGGAGCAGAAACACCATATATTTT | CASSKPGQGSRNTIYF
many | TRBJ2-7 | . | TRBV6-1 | TGTGCCAGCAGTATAGGTCGAGCCTACGAGCAGTACTTC | CASSIGRAYEQYF
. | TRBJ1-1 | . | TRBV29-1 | TGCAGCGTTGTAATAATTGAAGCTTTCTTT | CSVVIIEAFF
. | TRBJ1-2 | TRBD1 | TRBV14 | TGTGCCAGCAGCCTCACCCGGACAGGGGGAGATGGCTACACCTTC | CASSLTRTGGDGYTF
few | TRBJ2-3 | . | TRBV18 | TGTGCCAGCTCACCAGTAATAGCGGCGGCTCCAGATACGCAGTATTTT | CASSPVIAAAPDTQYF
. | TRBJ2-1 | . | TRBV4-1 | TGCGCCAGCAGCCAAGATGATCCCCGGCCTGAGCAGTTCTTC | CASSQDDPRPEQFF
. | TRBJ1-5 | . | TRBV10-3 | TGTGCCATCAGTGACTTTATCGGCAATCAGCCCCAGCATTTT | CAISDFIGNQPQHF
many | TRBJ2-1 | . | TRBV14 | TGTGCCAGCAGCCAAGACATTACCCCCTACAATGAGCAGTTCTTC | CASSQDITPYNEQFF
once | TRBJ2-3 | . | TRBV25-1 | TGTGCCAGCCTTTCTGGGGGAGGCACAGATACGCAGTATTTT | CASLSGGGTDTQYF
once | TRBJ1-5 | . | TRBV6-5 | TGTGCCAGCAGTATGGATTTTAGCAATCAGCCCCAGCATTTT | CASSMDFSNQPQHF
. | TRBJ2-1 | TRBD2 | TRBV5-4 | TGTGCCGGGTTAGCGCGGGAGAATACAGTGACTGGGGAGCAGTTCTTC | CAGLARENTVTGEQFF
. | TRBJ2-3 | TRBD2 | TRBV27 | TGTGCCAGCAGTTTAGTAGCGGGATACACAGATACGCAGTATTTT | CASSLVAGYTDTQYF
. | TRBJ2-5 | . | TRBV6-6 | TGTGCCAGCAGTTACTCAAGCCCAAAAGAGACCCAGTACTTC | CASSYSSPKETQYF
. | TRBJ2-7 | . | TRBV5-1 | TGCGCCAGCAGCTTGAGTTCGGGACAAGGACGGGAGCAGTACTTC | CASSLSSGQGREQYF
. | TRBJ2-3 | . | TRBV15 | TGTGCCACCAGCAGAGATCGGTCCCACCCGTGGAAGTATTTT | CATSRDRSHPWKYF
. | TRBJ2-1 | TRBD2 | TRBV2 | TGTGCCAGCAGTGGCCAGCAGGGACTAGCGGGAGCTGAGCAGTTCTTC | CASSGQQGLAGAEQFF
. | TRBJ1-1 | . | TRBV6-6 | TGTGCCAGCAGTTTCTGGACTGATAACACTGAAGCTTTCTTT | CASSFWTDNTEAFF
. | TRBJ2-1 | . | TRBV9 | TGTGCCAGCAGCGTACCAAACGAGGATGAGCAGTTCTTC | CASSVPNEDEQFF
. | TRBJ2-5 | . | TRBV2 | TGTACCAGCACAGCGGAGCTCCAAGAGACCCAGTACTTC | CTSTAELQETQYF
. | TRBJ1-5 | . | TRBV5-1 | TGCGCCAGCAGCTTGGGACCGGCTAGCAATCAGCCCCAGCATTTT | CASSLGPASNQPQHF
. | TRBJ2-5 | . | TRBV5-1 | TGCGCCAGCAGTCTCCCGGCGTCACAAGAGACCCAGTACTTC | CASSLPASQETQYF
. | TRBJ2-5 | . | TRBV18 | TGTGCCAGCTCACGGTCCCCGGGACCGGGTGAGCAGACCCAGTACTTC | CASSRSPGPGEQTQYF
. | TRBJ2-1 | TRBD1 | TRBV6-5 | TGTGCCGCCAGGGGGAATCGGTATGAGCAGTTCTTC | CAARGNRYEQFF
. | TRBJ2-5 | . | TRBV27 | TGTGCCAGCAGTCCCCGGCGGGTGGTGGACTCAGAGACCCAGTACTTC | CASSPRRVVDSETQYF
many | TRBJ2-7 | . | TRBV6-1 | TGTGCCAGCAGTGACCGTGGCGGACCCTACGAGCAGTACTTC | CASSDRGGPYEQYF
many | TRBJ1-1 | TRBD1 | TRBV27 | TGTGCCAGCAGTTTCTGGGGCGCAGGGGGCTTGGTGACTGAAGCTTTCTTT | CASSFWGAGGLVTEAFF
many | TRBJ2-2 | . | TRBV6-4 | TGTGCCAGCAGTGACTCGTCGGCGGGGGAGCTGTTTTTT | CASSDSSAGELFF
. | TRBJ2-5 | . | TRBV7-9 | TGTGCCAGCAGCCCTGGTGGACGGATCCAAGAGACCCAGTACTTC | CASSPGGRIQETQYF
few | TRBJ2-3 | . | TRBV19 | TGTGCCAGTAGTATGTTTCTGGGACCGCTCGAGGGGACAGATACGCAGTATTTT | CASSMFLGPLEGTDTQYF
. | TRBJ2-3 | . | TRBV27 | TGTGCCAGCAGTTTACTGGGGAACACAGATACGCAGTATTTT | CASSLLGNTDTQYF
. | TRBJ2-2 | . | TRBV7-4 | TGTGCCAGCAGCTCTACAGGAGGGTGGACCGGGGAGCTGTTTTTT | CASSSTGGWTGELFF
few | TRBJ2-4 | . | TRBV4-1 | TGCGCCAGCAGCCCTAGCCCTTCCGGGAAAAACATTCAGTACTTC | CASSPSPSGKNIQYF
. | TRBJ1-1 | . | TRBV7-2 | TGTGCCAGCAGCCGAGGGCCGAACACTGAAGCTTTCTTT | CASSRGPNTEAFF
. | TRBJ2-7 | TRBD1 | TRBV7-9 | TGTGCCAGCAGCCGTTACTCCGGGACAGGGATCCACGAGCAGTACTTC | CASSRYSGTGIHEQYF
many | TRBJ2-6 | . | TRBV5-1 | TGCGCCAGCAGCTTCGACTCTGGGGCCAACGTCCTGACTTTC | CASSFDSGANVLTF
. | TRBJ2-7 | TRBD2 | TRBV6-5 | TGTGCCAGCAAGGTCCCTAGCGGGAACTCCTACGAGCAGTACTTC | CASKVPSGNSYEQYF
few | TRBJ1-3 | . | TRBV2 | TGTGCCAGCTTGTTCGGTAACACCATATATTTT | CASLFGNTIYF
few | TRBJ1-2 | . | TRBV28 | TGTGCCAGCAGTTTGTCGCCAGGAACCTATGGCTACACCTTC | CASSLSPGTYGYTF
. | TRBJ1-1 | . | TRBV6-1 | TGTGCCAGCACGGCAGGGGTGAACACTGAAGCTTTCTTT | CASTAGVNTEAFF
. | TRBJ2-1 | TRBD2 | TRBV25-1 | TGTGCCAGCAGTATTCCTAGCGGGAGGAATGAGCAGTTCTTC | CASSIPSGRNEQFF
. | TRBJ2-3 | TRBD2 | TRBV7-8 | TGTGCCAGCAGCCACGGGACTAGCGGGGGGACTGCGTTGGATACGCAGTATTTT | CASSHGTSGGTALDTQYF
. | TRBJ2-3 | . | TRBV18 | TGTGCCAGCTCACCACTACCTAAAATAGATACGCAGTATTTT | CASSPLPKIDTQYF
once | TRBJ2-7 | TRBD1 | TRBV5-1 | TGCGCCAGCAGTTTTTACTATTCCGGGACAGTTCCCTGGGTGCACGAGCAGTACTTC | CASSFYYSGTVPWVHEQYF
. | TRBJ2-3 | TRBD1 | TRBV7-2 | TGTGCCAGCAGCTTCGGGACAGCTTCATATTTT | CASSFGTASYF
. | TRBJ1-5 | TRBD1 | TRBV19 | TGTGCCAGTAGTATAGATCATCCGGGACAGGGAGATCATCAGCCCCAGCATTTT | CASSIDHPGQGDHQPQHF
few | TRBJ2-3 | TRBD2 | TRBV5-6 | TGTGCCAGCAGCGACGCCAGGGAGGGTACGCAGTATTTT | CASSDAREGTQYF
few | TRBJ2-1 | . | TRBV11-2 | TGTGCCAGCAGCTTAGGTGGGGCTATACAACCCCGCAATGAGCAGTTCTTC | CASSLGGAIQPRNEQFF